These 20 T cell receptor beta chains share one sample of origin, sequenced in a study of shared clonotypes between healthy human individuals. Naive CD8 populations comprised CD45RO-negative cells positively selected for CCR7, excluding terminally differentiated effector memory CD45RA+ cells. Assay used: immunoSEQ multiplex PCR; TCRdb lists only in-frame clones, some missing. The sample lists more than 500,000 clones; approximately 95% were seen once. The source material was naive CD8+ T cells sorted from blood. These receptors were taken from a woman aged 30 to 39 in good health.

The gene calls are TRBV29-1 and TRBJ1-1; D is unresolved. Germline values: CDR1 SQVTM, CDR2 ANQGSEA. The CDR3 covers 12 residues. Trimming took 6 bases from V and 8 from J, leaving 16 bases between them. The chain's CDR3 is CSVKTGRYEAFF. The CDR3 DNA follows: TGCAGCGTCAAAACCGGACGGTACGAAGCTTTCTTT.

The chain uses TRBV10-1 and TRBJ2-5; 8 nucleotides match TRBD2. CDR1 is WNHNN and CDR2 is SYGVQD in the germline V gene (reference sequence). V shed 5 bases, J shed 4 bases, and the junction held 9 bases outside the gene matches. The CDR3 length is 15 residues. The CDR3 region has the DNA TGCGCCAGCAGTAGGGCGAGCGGGAGAGGAGAGACCCAGTACTTC. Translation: CASSRASGRGETQYF.

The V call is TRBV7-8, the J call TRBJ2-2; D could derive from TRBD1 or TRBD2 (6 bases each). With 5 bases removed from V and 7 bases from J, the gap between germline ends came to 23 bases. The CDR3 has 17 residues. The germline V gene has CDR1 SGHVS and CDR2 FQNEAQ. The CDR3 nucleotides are TGTGCCAGCAGCCCCTGGGGGGCTAGCGAGAAGGACGGGGAGCTGTTTTTT. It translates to CASSPWGASEKDGELFF.

CDR3 residues: CASSPTGLSGELFF. The CDR3 DNA is TGTGCCAGCAGCCCCACCGGCTTGTCCGGGGAGCTGTTTTTT. The genes are TRBV28 and TRBJ2-2; D unresolved. The germline gives CDR1 MDHEN, CDR2 SYDVKM. Trimming pared 6 bases from V and 6 bases from J, leaving 14 bases between. CDR3 length: 14 amino acids.

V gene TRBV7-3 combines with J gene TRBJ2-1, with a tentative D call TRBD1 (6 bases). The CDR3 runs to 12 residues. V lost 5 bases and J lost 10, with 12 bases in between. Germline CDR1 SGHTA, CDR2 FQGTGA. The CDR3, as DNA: TGTGCCAGCAGCGCTCCAGGGGTGGAGCAGTTCTTC. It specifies CASSAPGVEQFF. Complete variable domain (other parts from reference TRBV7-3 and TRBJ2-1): GAGVSQTPSNKVTEKGKYVELRCDPISGHTALYWYRQSLGQGPEFLIYFQGTGAADDSGLPNDRFFAVRPEGSVSTLKIQRTERGDSAVYLCASSAPGVEQFFGPGTRLTVL.

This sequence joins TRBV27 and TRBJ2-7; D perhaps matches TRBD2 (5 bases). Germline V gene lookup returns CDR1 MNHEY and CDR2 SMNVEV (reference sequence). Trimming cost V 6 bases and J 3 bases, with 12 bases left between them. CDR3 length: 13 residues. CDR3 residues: CASSPTINYEQYF. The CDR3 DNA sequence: TGTGCCAGCAGCCCGACTATAAACTACGAGCAGTACTTC.

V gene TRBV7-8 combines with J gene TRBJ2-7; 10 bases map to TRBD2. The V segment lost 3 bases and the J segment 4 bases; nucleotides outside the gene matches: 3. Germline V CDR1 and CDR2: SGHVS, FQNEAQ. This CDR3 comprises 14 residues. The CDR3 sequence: CASSLWTSGYEQYF. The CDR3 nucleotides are TGTGCCAGCAGCTTGTGGACTAGCGGTTACGAGCAGTACTTC.

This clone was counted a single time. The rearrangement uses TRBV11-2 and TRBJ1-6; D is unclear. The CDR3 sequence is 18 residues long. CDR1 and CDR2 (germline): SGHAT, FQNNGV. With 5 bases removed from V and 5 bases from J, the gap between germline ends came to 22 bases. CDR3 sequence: CASSLYGMGGRHNSPLHF. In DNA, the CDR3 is TGTGCCAGCAGCCTGTACGGGATGGGTGGACGCCATAATTCACCCCTCCACTTT.

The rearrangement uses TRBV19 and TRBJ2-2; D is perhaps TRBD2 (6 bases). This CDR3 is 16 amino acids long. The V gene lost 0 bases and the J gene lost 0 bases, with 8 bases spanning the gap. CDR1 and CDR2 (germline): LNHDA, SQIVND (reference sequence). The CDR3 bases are TGTGCCAGTAGTATAGAGGGAGGAACGAACACCGGGGAGCTGTTTTTT. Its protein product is CASSIEGGTNTGELFF.

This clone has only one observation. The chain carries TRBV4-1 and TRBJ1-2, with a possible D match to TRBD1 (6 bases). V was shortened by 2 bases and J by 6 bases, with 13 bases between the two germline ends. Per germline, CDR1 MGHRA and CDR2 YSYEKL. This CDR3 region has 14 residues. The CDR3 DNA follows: TGCGCCAGCAGCCAAAGGGTGAGGGGGGATGGCTACACCTTC. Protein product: CASSQRVRGDGYTF.

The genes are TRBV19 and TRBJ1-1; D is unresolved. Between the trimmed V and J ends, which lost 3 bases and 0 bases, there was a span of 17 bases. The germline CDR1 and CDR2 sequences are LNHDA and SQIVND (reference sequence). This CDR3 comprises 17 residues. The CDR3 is CASSMLDAEEMNTEAFF. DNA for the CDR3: TGTGCCAGTAGTATGCTGGACGCCGAGGAGATGAACACTGAAGCTTTCTTT.

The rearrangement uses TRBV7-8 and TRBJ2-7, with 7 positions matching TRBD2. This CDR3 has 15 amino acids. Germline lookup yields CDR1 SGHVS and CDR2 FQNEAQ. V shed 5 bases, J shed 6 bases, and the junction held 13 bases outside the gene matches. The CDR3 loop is CASSTRDYFTGEQYF. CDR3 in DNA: TGTGCCAGCAGCACTCGGGACTACTTTACGGGCGAGCAGTACTTC.

The CDR3 loop reads CASSPPRDNEQFF. The CDR3 DNA is TGTGCCAGCAGCCCCCCCCGGGACAATGAGCAGTTCTTC. V usage is TRBV7-9 and J usage is TRBJ2-1; D remains unclear. The CDR3 has 13 amino acids. CDR1 is SEHNR and CDR2 is FQNEAQ in the germline V gene (reference sequence). V shed 5 bases and J shed 5 bases, with 10 bases lying between them.

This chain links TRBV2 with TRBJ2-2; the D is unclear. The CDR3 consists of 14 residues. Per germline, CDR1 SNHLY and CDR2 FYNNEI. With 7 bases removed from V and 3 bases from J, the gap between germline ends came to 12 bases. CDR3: CASTSGPYTGELFF. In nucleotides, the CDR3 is TGTGCCAGCACCTCCGGGCCTTACACCGGGGAGCTGTTTTTT.

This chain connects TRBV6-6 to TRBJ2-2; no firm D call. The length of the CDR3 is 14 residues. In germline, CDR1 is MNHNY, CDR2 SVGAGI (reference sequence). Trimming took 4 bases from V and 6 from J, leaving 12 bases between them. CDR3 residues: CASSLVGLAGELFF. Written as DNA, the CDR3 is TGTGCCAGCAGTTTGGTGGGCCTTGCCGGGGAGCTGTTTTTT.

In DNA form, the CDR3 reads TGTGCCAGCAGTCCAAGTAGCGGGAGCGGTCAGACCCAGTACTTC. This sequence encodes CASSPSSGSGQTQYF. The chain recombines TRBV28 with TRBJ2-5, with TRBD2 matching 9 bases. Trimming at V came to 5 bases and at J to 6 bases, leaving 10 bases not matched to a gene. The length of the CDR3 is 15 residues. The V gene's germline CDR1 is MDHEN and CDR2 SYDVKM.

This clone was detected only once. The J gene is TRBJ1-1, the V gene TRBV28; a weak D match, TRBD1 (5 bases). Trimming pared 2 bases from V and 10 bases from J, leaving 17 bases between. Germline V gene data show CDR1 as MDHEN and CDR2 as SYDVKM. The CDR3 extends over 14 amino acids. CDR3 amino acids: CASSLHMMTVLAFF. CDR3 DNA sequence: TGTGCCAGCAGTTTACACATGATGACAGTTTTAGCTTTCTTT.

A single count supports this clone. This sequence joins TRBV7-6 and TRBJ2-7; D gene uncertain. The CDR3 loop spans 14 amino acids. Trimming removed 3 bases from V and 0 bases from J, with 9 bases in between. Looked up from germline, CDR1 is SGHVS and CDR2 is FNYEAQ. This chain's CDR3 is CASSLSGGSYEQYF. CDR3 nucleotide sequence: TGTGCCAGCAGCTTGTCGGGCGGCTCCTACGAGCAGTACTTC.

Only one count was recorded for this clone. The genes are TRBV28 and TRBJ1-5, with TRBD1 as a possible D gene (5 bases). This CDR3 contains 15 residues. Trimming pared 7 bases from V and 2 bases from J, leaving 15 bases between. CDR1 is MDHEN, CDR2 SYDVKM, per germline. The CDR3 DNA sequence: TGTGCCAGCACCAATGAGGGGCGAGGCAATCAGCCCCAGCATTTT. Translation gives CASTNEGRGNQPQHF.

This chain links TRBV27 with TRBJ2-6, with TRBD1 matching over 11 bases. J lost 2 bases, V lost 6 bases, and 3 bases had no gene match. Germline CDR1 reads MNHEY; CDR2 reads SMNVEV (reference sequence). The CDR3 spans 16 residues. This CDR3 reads CASRGTGGAGANVLTF. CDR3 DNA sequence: TGTGCCAGCAGAGGGACAGGGGGAGCTGGGGCCAACGTCCTGACTTTC.